This TCR beta chain is drawn from a study of T cell repertoires in cytomegalovirus infection. V was shortened by 7 bases and J by 2 bases, with 16 bases between the two germline ends. CDR3 length: 15 residues. Germline CDR1 reads ENHRY; CDR2 reads SYGVKD. TCRdb processed the reads anew with MiXCR; each CDR3 protein has one entry. The table lists around 770,000 distinct CDR3 sequences, roughly 28% of them singletons, with 10% to 15% in the top ten. In its sample, this clonotype was seen a few times. No antigen is known for it. This receptor was identified in a human donor in good health (CMV status not recorded). Some clones in this sample may be carry-over from other donors' samples. This chain links TRBV10-3 with TRBJ2-3; tentatively, D is TRBD1 or TRBD2 (6 bases each). The specimen was cultured CD8+ T cells from PBMCs, collected from culture after CMV antigen stimulation. This CDR3 is CAITGGGRNTDTQYF. CDR3 nucleotide sequence: TGTGCCATCACTGGAGGGGGGCGGAACACAGATACGCAGTATTTT.